These 18 T cell receptor beta chains were sequenced from one sample in a study of cytomegalovirus exposure and HLA in healthy donors. With 60 Vbeta and 13 Jbeta primers, the PCR was carried out. Profiled with immunoSEQ multiplex PCR; TCRdb holds only in-frame clones, not every one. The sample carries about 220,000 clones, roughly 82% recorded once. Sequences were obtained from PBMCs. The receptor set was obtained from a man in his forties or fifties in good health and CMV-seropositive.

The chain couples TRBV5-1 to TRBJ2-5; TRBD2 aligns across 9 bases. The CDR3 sequence is 17 residues long. The trim removed 0 bases at V and 1 base at J, leaving 7 bases unmatched. The V gene's germline CDR1 is SGHRS and CDR2 YFSETQ. The CDR3: CASSLGAGGWGQETQYF. The CDR3 region has the DNA TGCGCCAGCAGCTTGGGAGCGGGAGGATGGGGCCAAGAGACCCAGTACTTC.

This clone showed up just a few times. The chain uses TRBV7-3 and TRBJ2-1; 7 positions agree with TRBD1. The CDR3 has 15 residues. CDR1 and CDR2 from the germline V gene are SGHTA and FQGTGA. J gave up 4 bases and V 5 bases, and 8 bases lay outside the gene matches. The CDR3 sequence: CASSADRAEYNEQFF. CDR3 bases: TGTGCCAGCAGCGCCGACAGGGCAGAATACAATGAGCAGTTCTTC.

This chain links TRBV7-9 with TRBJ1-4; possibly TRBD1 for D (6 bases). Germline-derived CDR1 and CDR2 are SEHNR and FQNEAQ (reference sequence). Trimming cost V 5 bases and J 0 bases, with 13 bases left between them. CDR3 length: 16 amino acids. Here the CDR3 DNA reads TGTGCCAGCAGCCTTCAGGGGCCCACAACTAATGAAAAACTGTTTTTT. Translating it yields CASSLQGPTTNEKLFF.

The V and J genes are TRBV9 and TRBJ1-1, with 7 bases matching TRBD1. This CDR3 contains 15 residues. Germline CDR1 SGDLS, CDR2 YYNGEE. Losses at the gene ends were 3 bases for V and 6 bases for J; bases not matched to a gene: 11. CDR3 loop: CASSAPGQVRAEAFF. For the CDR3, the DNA is TGTGCCAGCAGCGCTCCTGGACAGGTGAGGGCTGAAGCTTTCTTT.

The V gene is TRBV5-6, the J gene TRBJ2-7; 9 bases are shared with TRBD2. V was pared by 4 bases and J by 6 bases, with 8 bases of the junction left unmatched. Germline-derived CDR1 and CDR2 are SGHDT and YYEEEE. This CDR3 contains 14 residues. The CDR3 loop is CASSQGSGRGEQYF. The CDR3 DNA reads as TGTGCCAGCAGCCAAGGTAGCGGGAGAGGCGAGCAGTACTTC.

CDR3 in amino acids: CASIQGLGHDNEQFF. Here the CDR3 DNA reads TGTGCCAGTATTCAGGGGTTAGGGCACGACAATGAGCAGTTCTTC. The rearrangement links TRBV19 to TRBJ2-1, with D possibly TRBD1 on 6 matching bases. Between the trimmed V and J ends, which lost 7 bases and 5 bases, there was a span of 18 bases. Germline CDR1 reads LNHDA; CDR2 reads SQIVND (reference sequence). This CDR3 spans 15 amino acids.

The chain couples TRBV28 to TRBJ2-6; a weak D match, TRBD1 (6 bases). Trimming removed 7 bases at V and 3 bases at J, with 16 bases between. The length of the CDR3 is 16 residues. Germline assignment: CDR1 MDHEN and CDR2 SYDVKM. The CDR3 loop is CASTSGTLRGANVLTF. The CDR3 DNA is TGTGCCAGCACTTCCGGGACATTGCGTGGGGCCAACGTCCTGACTTTC. The full variable domain, with the rest looked up from reference TRBV28 and TRBJ2-6, is DVKVTQSSRYLVKRTGEKVFLECVQDMDHENMFWYRQDPGLGLRLIYFSYDVKMKEKGDIPEGYSVSREKKERFSLILESASTNQTSMYLCASTSGTLRGANVLTFGAGSRLTVL.

Here the CDR3 reads CASSQPRDRGNTGELFF. DNA for the CDR3: TGTGCCAGCAGCCAACCCCGGGACAGGGGCAACACCGGGGAGCTGTTTTTT. The chain carries TRBV4-2 and TRBJ2-2, with 10 nucleotides matching TRBD1. V trimming: 2 bases; J trimming: 2 bases; junction bases outside the gene matches: 5. CDR3 length equals 17 residues. Germline CDR1 reads LGHNA; CDR2 reads YNFKEQ.

This clone was observed a single time. Other nucleotide sequences from this sample produce the same CDR3. The gene calls are TRBV15 and TRBJ1-2, with D maybe TRBD1 (5 bases). The ends were cut back, 0 bases at V and 8 bases at J, with 13 bases in the middle. Germline V gene data show CDR1 as LNHNV and CDR2 as YYDKDF (reference sequence). The length of the CDR3 is 14 residues. This chain's CDR3 is CATSRDGAARGYTF. DNA for the CDR3: TGTGCCACCAGCAGAGATGGGGCAGCTCGCGGCTACACCTTC.

The CDR3 nucleotides are TGTGCCTGGACCTGGACTAGCGGAAGCACAGATACGCAGTATTTT. Protein: CAWTWTSGSTDTQYF. V is TRBV30 and J is TRBJ2-3; 10 positions match TRBD2. The CDR3 is 15 amino acids. The germline V gene encodes CDR1 GTSNPN and CDR2 SVGIG (reference sequence). With 4 bases clipped from V and 0 bases from J, the junction kept 4 bases outside the gene matches. Supplemented by reference TRBV30 and TRBJ2-3, the full variable domain reads SQTIHQWPATLVQPVGSPLSLECTVEGTSNPNLYWYRQAAGRGLQLLFYSVGIGQISSEVPQNLSASRPQDRQFILSSKKLLLSDSGFYLCAWTWTSGSTDTQYFGPGTRLTVL.

This chain uses TRBV6-5 with TRBJ2-1; D is perhaps TRBD2 (6 bases). Germline V gives CDR1 MNHEY, CDR2 SVGAGI. This CDR3 has 11 amino acids. Trimming cost V 6 bases and J 8 bases, with 8 bases left between them. The CDR3 nucleotides are TGTGCCAGCAGCCCGGGGGATGAGCAGTTCTTC. Translating gives CASSPGDEQFF.

V is TRBV28 and J is TRBJ2-7, with D possibly TRBD2 on 6 matching bases. Deletions cut 1 base from V and 6 bases from J, with 10 bases between. The CDR3 totals 13 residues. Germline CDR1 and CDR2: MDHEN and SYDVKM. CDR3 DNA: TGTGCCAGCAGTTTATTCGGGGGAAGCGAGCAGTACTTC. Translated: CASSLFGGSEQYF.

V is TRBV7-8 and J is TRBJ2-1; TRBD1 is a possible D gene (6 bases). Per germline, CDR1 SGHVS and CDR2 FQNEAQ. The CDR3 has 16 residues. V shed 5 bases and J shed 1 base, with 15 bases lying between them. The CDR3 nucleotides are TGTGCCAGCAGCGTATCGTGGACAGTTTCCTACAATGAGCAGTTCTTC. Amino acid sequence: CASSVSWTVSYNEQFF.

The chain combines TRBV14 with TRBJ2-4, with 9 bases identical to TRBD2. From germline, CDR1 is SGHDN and CDR2 FVKESK. After removal of 6 bases from V and 2 bases from J, the junction contained 8 bases not matched to a gene. The CDR3 is made up of 16 amino acids. CDR3 nucleotide sequence: TGTGCCAGCAGGGCGGGAGGGCCTCTATCCAAAAACATTCAGTACTTC. Protein sequence: CASRAGGPLSKNIQYF.

The rearrangement links TRBV4-1 to TRBJ2-3; 8 positions agree with TRBD2. The CDR3 covers 18 residues. V lost 4 bases and J lost 2; bases outside the gene matches: 14. Germline V gene sequence: CDR1 MGHRA, CDR2 YSYEKL. The chain's CDR3 is CASSRTGTRALITDTQYF. In DNA form, the CDR3 reads TGCGCCAGCAGCCGTACCGGGACTAGGGCCCTAATCACAGATACGCAGTATTTT.

This clone was observed a single time. V and J are TRBV19 and TRBJ1-5; 9 nucleotides match TRBD1. V lost 7 bases, J lost 7 bases, and 2 bases stayed unmatched. The CDR3 spans 12 residues. Germline assignment: CDR1 LNHDA and CDR2 SQIVND (reference sequence). The CDR3: CASNDRGQPQHF. Written as DNA, the CDR3 is TGTGCCAGTAACGACAGGGGGCAGCCCCAGCATTTT.

This clone has only a few counts. The chain employs TRBV9 and TRBJ2-3; D may be TRBD2 (5 bases). Trimming removed 0 bases from V and 6 bases from J, with 17 bases in between. Per germline, CDR1 SGDLS and CDR2 YYNGEE. The CDR3 is 16 amino acids. In DNA, the CDR3 is TGTGCCAGCAGCGTAGGTGCTGGAGGAAGCCGGGATACGCAGTATTTT. Its translation: CASSVGAGGSRDTQYF.

The rearrangement uses TRBV13 and TRBJ2-3, with a tentative D call TRBD2 (5 bases). Trimming pared 1 base from V and 0 bases from J, leaving 5 bases between. The germline gives CDR1 PRHDT, CDR2 FYEKMQ (reference sequence). The CDR3 runs to 14 residues. Written as DNA, the CDR3 is TGTGCCAGCAGCTTAGCGGGGAGCACAGATACGCAGTATTTT. Protein sequence: CASSLAGSTDTQYF.